This T cell receptor beta chain is drawn from a study of identical twins. Each CDR3 protein is one row after TCRdb ran MiXCR on the 5' RACE reads. The sample holds under 1 million distinct CDR3 sequences, approximately 13% seen once. This clonotype occurred a few times. This CDR3 contains 16 residues. Germline values: CDR1 LNHNV, CDR2 YYDKDF (reference sequence). V was trimmed by 0 bases and J by 7 bases, leaving 13 bases between them. This sample was also put to use in a study of yellow fever vaccine responses in identical twins.

This TCR was recovered from a woman younger than 35 in good health. The V and J genes are TRBV15 and TRBJ1-6, with D possibly matching TRBD1 (6 bases). Sequencing was carried out using PBMCs. The CDR3 DNA sequence: TGTGCCACCAGCAGAGATCCGGGGGGCAGGAATTCACCCCTCCACTTT. Translation gives CATSRDPGGRNSPLHF.